The clone carrying this TCR beta chain was observed once. Its antigen is still unknown. Germline trimming cut 0 bases from V and 4 bases from J; bases unmatched to any gene: 2. Germline V gene data show CDR1 as SGHTA and CDR2 as FQGNSA. The CDR3 has 15 residues. The method was immunoSEQ multiplex PCR; TCRdb's version includes in-frame clones alone and lacks a portion of them. This table holds about 66,000 clones, 95% to 98% found once. These data belong to a study of cytomegalovirus exposure and HLA in healthy donors. Study-wide results and limits: Among the CMV-associated chains, three were confirmed in vitro as specific for CMV antigens. Researchers catalogued 150 or so TCR beta chains as cytomegalovirus-associated.

The TCR comes from a woman between 18 and 29 years old in good health and CMV-seropositive. The rearrangement links TRBV7-2 to TRBJ2-1, with 8 bases identical to TRBD2. Material for sequencing was PBMCs. DNA of the CDR3: TGTGCCAGCAGCTTAGCTAGCGGGGATTACAATGAGCAGTTCTTC. It codes for CASSLASGDYNEQFF. The full variable domain, completed using reference TRBV7-2 and TRBJ2-1, is GAGVSQSPSNKVTEKGKDVELRCDPISGHTALYWYRQSLGQGLEFLIYFQGNSAPDKSGLPSDRFSAERTGGSVSTLTIQRTQQEDSAVYLCASSLASGDYNEQFFGPGTRLTVL.